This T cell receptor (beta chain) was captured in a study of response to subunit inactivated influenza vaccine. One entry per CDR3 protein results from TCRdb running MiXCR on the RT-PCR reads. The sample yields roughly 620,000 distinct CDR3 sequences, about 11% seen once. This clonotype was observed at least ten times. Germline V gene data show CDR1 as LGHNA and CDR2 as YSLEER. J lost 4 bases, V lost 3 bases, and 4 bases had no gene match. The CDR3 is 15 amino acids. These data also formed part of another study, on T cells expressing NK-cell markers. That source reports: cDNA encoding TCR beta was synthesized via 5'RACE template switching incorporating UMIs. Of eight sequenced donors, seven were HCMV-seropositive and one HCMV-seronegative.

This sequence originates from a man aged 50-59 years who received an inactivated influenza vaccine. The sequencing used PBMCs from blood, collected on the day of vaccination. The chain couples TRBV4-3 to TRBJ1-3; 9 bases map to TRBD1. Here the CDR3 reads CASSHGTGNGNTIYF. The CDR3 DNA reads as TGCGCCAGCAGCCATGGGACAGGGAACGGAAACACCATATATTTT.